The rows below give T cell receptor beta chains drawn from one sample of a study of blood T cell repertoires in COVID-19. Profiled with immunoSEQ multiplex PCR; TCRdb holds only in-frame clones, not every one. The profile shows roughly 150,000 clones, about 83% of them singletons. Sequenced: peripheral blood. The origin of the receptors is a human donor in a cohort sampled during active COVID-19. The CDR3 runs from the conserved cysteine through the conserved F or W. D genes are given only for firm matches. Some rows have no size entry. The others give once, few or many, or a class for an expanded clone.

>14|TRBJ1-1|TRBV28|-|-
TGTGCCAGCAGTTTTCAGGGGCGAGGGACTGAAGCTTTCTTT
CASSFQGRGTEAFF
>13|TRBJ1-2|TRBV9|few|TRBD1
TGTGCCAGCAGCCCCGGACAGGAGCATGGCTACACCTTC
CASSPGQEHGYTF
>15|TRBJ2-3|TRBV28|-|-
TGTGCCAGCAGTTTACTGAGGGGGGGTTTGAATACGCAGTATTTT
CASSLLRGGLNTQYF
>17|TRBJ2-2|TRBV3-1/TRBV3-2|once|-
TGTGCCAGCAGCCAAGATCTTTTGGGGGCCGGGACCGGGGAGCTGTTTTTT
CASSQDLLGAGTGELFF
>14|TRBJ1-2|TRBV6-5|-|TRBD1
TGTGCCAGCAGAACGGGACAGGGAAACTATGGCTACACCTTC
CASRTGQGNYGYTF
>13|TRBJ2-7|TRBV27|-|-
TGTGCCAGCAGTTTACAGGGTTCCTACGAGCAGTACTTC
CASSLQGSYEQYF
>17|TRBJ2-1|TRBV18|-|-
TGTGCCAGCTCACCCAGAACCCAACAGAGCTCCTACAATGAGCAGTTCTTC
CASSPRTQQSSYNEQFF
>12|TRBJ2-7|TRBV2|-|-
TGTGCCAGCAGTGCCCAGGGGGGCGAGCAGTACTTC
CASSAQGGEQYF
>12|TRBJ1-1|TRBV6-6|-|TRBD1
TGTGCCAGCAGCTCAGACAGGGCACGAGCTTTCTTT
CASSSDRARAFF
>14|TRBJ1-2|TRBV29-1|-|TRBD1
TGCAGCGTAGATAGGGGGCACGAGGACTATGGCTACACCTTC
CSVDRGHEDYGYTF
>14|TRBJ2-7|TRBV6-5|-|-
TGTGCCAGCAGCGCAGGTTTGGGTGGCTACGAGCAGTACTTC
CASSAGLGGYEQYF
>15|TRBJ1-3|TRBV18|-|-
TGTGCCAGCTCACCCAGGGATGACTCTGGAAACACCATATATTTT
CASSPRDDSGNTIYF
>16|TRBJ2-6|TRBV19|-|TRBD1
TGTGCCAGCGTACTCAACAGGGGCACTGGGGCCAACGTCCTGACTTTC
CASVLNRGTGANVLTF
>14|TRBJ2-7|TRBV28|-|-
TGTGCCAGCAGTTTCCCCGCTAGTCCCTACGAGCAGTACTTC
CASSFPASPYEQYF
>15|TRBJ2-1|TRBV27|-|-
TGTGCCAGCAGTTTTCGACAGACCCCCTACAATGAGCAGTTCTTC
CASSFRQTPYNEQFF
>17|TRBJ2-3|TRBV7-2|-|TRBD2
TGTGCCAGCAGCTCCACCCCTAGCGGGGGGTATGGAGATACGCAGTATTTT
CASSSTPSGGYGDTQYF
>16|TRBJ2-4|TRBV28|-|-
TGTGCCAGCAGTTTAACGGGGGTGGCAGGAGTCATAGAGGAGTACTTC
CASSLTGVAGVIEEYF
>14|TRBJ1-2|TRBV6-5|-|-
TGTGCCAGCAGTTACTCCTACAGCAGTTATGGCTACACCTTC
CASSYSYSSYGYTF